This TCR beta chain was sequenced for a study of T cells after yellow fever vaccination. Study-wide context: SMART-Seq v4 Ultra Low Input handled preparation of low-cell-number fractions. Study observations and caveats: The study found a weaker secondary response that peaked faster, day 5 versus 15.

This clonotype was counted only a few times. No antigen is known for it. 5'RACE template switching generated TCR cDNA, adding a universal primer site and UMIs. In TCRdb, the 5' RACE reads were re-called with MiXCR into one record per CDR3 protein. Of hundreds of thousands of distinct CDR3 sequences listed, 21% are singletons. V lost 1 base, J lost 1 base, and 8 bases lay in between. Germline V CDR1 and CDR2: LNHDA, SQIVND (reference sequence). The CDR3 loop spans 15 amino acids. Sequenced material: PBMCs, taken about 20 days after the first yellow fever vaccination. This receptor was obtained from a young man who received the YFV17D yellow fever vaccine. The rearrangement uses TRBV19 and TRBJ1-5; the D is unclear. The CDR3, as DNA: TGTGCCAGTAGTATAGCCGGGCAGAGCAATCAGCCCCAGCATTTT. Translating gives CASSIAGQSNQPQHF.